The 2 T cell receptor beta chains presented below share a single source sample, sequenced in a study of shared clonotypes between healthy human individuals. The protocol was immunoSEQ multiplex PCR, while the TCRdb copy is restricted to in-frame clones and leaves out a portion. The sample holds just over 2,000,000 clones; 85% to 95% are singletons and the top ten take more than 0.1%. Source material: naive CD4+ T cells sorted from blood. Subset of the sample: CD45RA+ positively selected. The receptors shown here come from a man aged 18 to 30 in good health.

A word on this clone: This may arise from a read error, as a much more abundant clone is one base away. Other DNA sequences in this sample translate to the same CDR3. This chain connects TRBV5-6 to TRBJ1-1, with D perhaps TRBD1 (6 bases). CDR3 size: 14 residues. From germline, CDR1 is SGHDT and CDR2 YYEEEE. The CDR3 here is CASSSRAQGAEAFF. The DNA for the CDR3 is TGTGCCAGCAGCTCCCGGGCACAGGGCGCTGAAGCTTTCTTC.

This chain joins TRBV5-4 and TRBJ1-2; D is ambiguous. V gave up 3 bases and J gave up 0 bases, with 3 bases separating them. Germline-derived CDR1 and CDR2 are SGHNT and YYREEE (reference sequence). The CDR3 runs to 12 residues. The CDR3 loop is CASSWPNYGYTF. The CDR3 DNA reads TGTGCCAGCAGCTGGCCTAACTATGGCTACACCTTC.